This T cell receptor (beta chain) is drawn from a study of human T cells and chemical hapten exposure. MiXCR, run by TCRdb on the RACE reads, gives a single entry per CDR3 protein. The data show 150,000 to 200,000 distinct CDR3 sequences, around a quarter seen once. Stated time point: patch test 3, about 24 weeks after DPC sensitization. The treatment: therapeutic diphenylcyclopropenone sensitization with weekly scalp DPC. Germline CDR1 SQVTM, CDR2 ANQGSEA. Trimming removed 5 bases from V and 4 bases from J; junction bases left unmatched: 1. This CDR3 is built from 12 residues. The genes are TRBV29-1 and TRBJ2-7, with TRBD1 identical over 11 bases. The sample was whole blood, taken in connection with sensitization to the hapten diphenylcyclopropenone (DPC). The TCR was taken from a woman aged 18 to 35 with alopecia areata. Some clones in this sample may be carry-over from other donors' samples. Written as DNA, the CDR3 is TGCAGCGTTAGGGACAGGGGGTACGAGCAGTACTTC. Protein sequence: CSVRDRGYEQYF.